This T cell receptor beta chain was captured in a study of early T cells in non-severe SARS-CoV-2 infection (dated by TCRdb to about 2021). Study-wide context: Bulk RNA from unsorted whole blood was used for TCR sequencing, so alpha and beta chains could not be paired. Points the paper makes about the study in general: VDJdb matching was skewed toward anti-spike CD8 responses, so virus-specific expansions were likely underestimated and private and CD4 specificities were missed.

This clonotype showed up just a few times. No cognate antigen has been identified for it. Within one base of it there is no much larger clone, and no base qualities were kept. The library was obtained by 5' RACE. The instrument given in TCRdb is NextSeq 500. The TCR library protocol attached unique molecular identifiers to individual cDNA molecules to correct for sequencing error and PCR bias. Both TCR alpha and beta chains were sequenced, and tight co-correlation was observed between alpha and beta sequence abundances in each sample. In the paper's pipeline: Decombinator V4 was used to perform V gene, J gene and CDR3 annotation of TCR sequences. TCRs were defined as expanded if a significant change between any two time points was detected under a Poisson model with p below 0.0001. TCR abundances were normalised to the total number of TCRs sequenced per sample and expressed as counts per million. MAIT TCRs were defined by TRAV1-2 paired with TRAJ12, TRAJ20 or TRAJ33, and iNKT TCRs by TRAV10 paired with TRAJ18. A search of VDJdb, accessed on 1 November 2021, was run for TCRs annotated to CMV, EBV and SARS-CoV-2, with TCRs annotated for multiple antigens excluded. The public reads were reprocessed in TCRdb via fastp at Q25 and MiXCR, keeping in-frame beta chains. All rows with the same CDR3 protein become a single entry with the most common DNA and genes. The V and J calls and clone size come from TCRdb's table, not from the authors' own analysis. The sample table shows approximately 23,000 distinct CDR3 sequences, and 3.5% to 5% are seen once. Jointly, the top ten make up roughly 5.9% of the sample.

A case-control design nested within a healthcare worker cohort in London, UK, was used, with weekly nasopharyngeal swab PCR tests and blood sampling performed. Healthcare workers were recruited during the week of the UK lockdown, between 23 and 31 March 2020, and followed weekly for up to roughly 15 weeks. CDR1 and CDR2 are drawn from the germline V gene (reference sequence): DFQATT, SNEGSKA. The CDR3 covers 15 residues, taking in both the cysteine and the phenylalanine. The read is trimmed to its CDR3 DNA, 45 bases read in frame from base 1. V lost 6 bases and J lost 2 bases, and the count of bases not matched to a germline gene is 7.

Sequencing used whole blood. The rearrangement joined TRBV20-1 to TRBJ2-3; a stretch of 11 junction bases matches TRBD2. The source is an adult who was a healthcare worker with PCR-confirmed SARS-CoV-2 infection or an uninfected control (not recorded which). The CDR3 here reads CSASYSGGATDTQYF. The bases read TGCAGTGCCTCGTATAGCGGGGGGGCCACAGATACGCAGTATTTT.